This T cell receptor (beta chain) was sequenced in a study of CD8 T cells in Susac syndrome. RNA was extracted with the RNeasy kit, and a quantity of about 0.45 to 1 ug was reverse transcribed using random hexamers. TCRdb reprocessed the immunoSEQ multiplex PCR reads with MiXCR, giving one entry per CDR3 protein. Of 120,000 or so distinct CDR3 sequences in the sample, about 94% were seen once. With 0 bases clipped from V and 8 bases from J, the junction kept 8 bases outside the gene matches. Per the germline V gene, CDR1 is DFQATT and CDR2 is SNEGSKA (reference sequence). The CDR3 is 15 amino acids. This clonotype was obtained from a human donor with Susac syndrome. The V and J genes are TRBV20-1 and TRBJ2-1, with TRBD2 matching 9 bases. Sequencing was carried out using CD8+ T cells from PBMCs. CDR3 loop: CSARDSGSDFHEQFF. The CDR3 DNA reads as TGCAGTGCTAGAGATAGCGGGAGTGATTTCCATGAGCAGTTCTTC.